The 13 T cell receptor beta chains in this list originate from one sample, sequenced in a study of blood T cell repertoires in COVID-19. The data were produced by immunoSEQ multiplex PCR, yet TCRdb's version contains in-frame clones alone and is incomplete. Here the sample spans 55,000 to 75,000 clones, around 82% being singletons. Sequenced material: peripheral blood. The origin of the receptors is a man older than 75 with active or convalescent COVID-19.

This chain connects TRBV29-1 to TRBJ2-1; the match to TRBD1 covers 9 bases. The CDR3 has 12 residues. The junction had 6 bases not matched to a gene; V was cut back by 7 bases and J by 8 bases. Germline CDR1 SQVTM, CDR2 ANQGSEA. DNA for the CDR3: TGCAGCGGCTTACAGGGGGCATATGAGCAGTTCTTC. This translates into CSGLQGAYEQFF.

The rearrangement joins TRBV5-4 to TRBJ1-2, with 9 bases identical to TRBD1. This CDR3 region has 14 residues. Germline V gene lookup returns CDR1 SGHNT and CDR2 YYREEE (reference sequence). With 5 bases clipped from V and 4 bases from J, the junction kept 6 bases outside the gene matches. CDR3 amino acids: CASRTPGQGYGYTF. CDR3 bases: TGTGCCAGCAGGACGCCGGGACAGGGCTATGGCTACACCTTC.

CDR3 sequence reads: CASSLALDRVGEKLFF. CDR3 bases: TGCGCCAGCAGCTTGGCTTTGGACAGGGTTGGGGAAAAACTGTTTTTT. J is TRBJ1-4 and V is TRBV5-1; 8 positions match TRBD1. Germline V gene sequence: CDR1 SGHRS, CDR2 YFSETQ. The V segment lost 0 bases and the J segment 8 bases; nucleotides outside the gene matches: 9. CDR3 length: 16 residues.

V gene TRBV19 combines with J gene TRBJ1-6; TRBD1 aligns across 8 bases. V lost 5 bases and J lost 10; bases outside the gene matches: 10. This CDR3 is 15 amino acids long. CDR1 is LNHDA, CDR2 SQIVND, per germline (reference sequence). The CDR3: CASSLLDREGSPLHF. DNA of the CDR3: TGTGCCAGTAGTCTATTGGACAGGGAGGGCTCACCCCTCCACTTT.

This clone showed up just a few times. This chain links TRBV5-3 with TRBJ1-3; D may be TRBD1 (5 bases). TRBV5-3 is an open reading frame whose function is uncertain. This CDR3 is 15 amino acids long. Trimming left V 4 bases short and J 0 bases short, with 11 bases between. CDR3: CARSQTGTSGNTIYF. CDR3 sequence (DNA): TGTGCCAGAAGCCAAACAGGAACCTCTGGAAACACCATATATTTT.

The chain has TRBV3-1 (or the pseudogene TRBV3-2) and TRBJ1-2; no reliable D call. Germline lookup yields CDR1 LGHDT and CDR2 YNNKEL (reference sequence). V lost 4 bases and J 7 bases, leaving 22 bases between the germline ends. The CDR3 totals 16 residues. The CDR3: CASSLKAMRYFGGYTF. The CDR3 DNA reads TGTGCCAGCAGCCTTAAAGCTATGAGGTATTTCGGTGGCTACACCTTC.

The J gene is TRBJ2-3, the V gene TRBV5-1, with 8 bases matching TRBD2. This CDR3 region has 14 residues. Germline assignment: CDR1 SGHRS and CDR2 YFSETQ. Losses at the gene ends were 0 bases for V and 6 bases for J; bases not matched to a gene: 3. Here the CDR3 reads CASSLVAGSDTQYF. The CDR3 DNA is TGCGCCAGCAGCTTGGTAGCGGGATCCGATACGCAGTATTTT.

The chain employs TRBV10-1 and TRBJ1-1; D is unclear. V shed 8 bases and J shed 0 bases, with 10 bases lying between them. Per germline, CDR1 WNHNN and CDR2 SYGVQD (reference sequence). The CDR3 is made up of 13 amino acids. The CDR3 DNA reads as TGCGCCAGCCGCAGAACGTTGAACACTGAAGCTTTCTTT. Translating gives CASRRTLNTEAFF.

The chain employs TRBV9 and TRBJ2-1; D might be TRBD1 (6 bases). Trimming stripped 6 bases from V and 9 bases from J, with 16 bases between. Looked up from germline, CDR1 is SGDLS and CDR2 is YYNGEE. CDR3 length equals 13 residues. The CDR3 protein is CASNLQGEGEQFF. In DNA, the CDR3 is TGTGCCAGCAACTTACAGGGTGAGGGTGAGCAGTTCTTC.

V and J are TRBV4-1 and TRBJ1-1, with TRBD1 identical over 10 bases. CDR1 is MGHRA, CDR2 YSYEKL, per germline. Trimming at V came to 4 bases and at J to 6 bases, leaving 17 bases not matched to a gene. The CDR3 extends over 18 amino acids. This CDR3 reads CASSRRGTGVPADPEAFF. For the CDR3, the DNA is TGCGCCAGCAGCCGGAGAGGGACAGGGGTCCCTGCGGACCCTGAAGCTTTCTTT.

V usage is TRBV6-2 or TRBV6-3 and J usage is TRBJ1-1; D uncertain. V lost 2 bases and J lost 6, with 4 bases in between. This CDR3 has 11 residues. Germline CDR1 and CDR2: MNHEY and SVGEGT. In nucleotides, the CDR3 is TGTGCCAGCAGTTACGCGGCTGAAGCTTTCTTT. It is translated as CASSYAAEAFF.

V is TRBV6-5 and J is TRBJ2-5, with 8 bases lining up with TRBD2. V lost 6 bases, J lost 4 bases, and 7 bases stayed unmatched. The germline V gene encodes CDR1 MNHEY and CDR2 SVGAGI. CDR3 length: 14 residues. This CDR3 is CASSVTGLGETQYF. For the CDR3, the DNA is TGTGCCAGCAGCGTGACGGGACTAGGAGAGACCCAGTACTTC.

The rearrangement links TRBV7-2 to TRBJ1-5; 7 bases are a match to TRBD1. Germline V gene lookup returns CDR1 SGHTA and CDR2 FQGNSA. V dropped 6 bases and J dropped 2; count of bases not matched to a gene: 7. This CDR3 has 15 residues. CDR3 in DNA: TGTGCCAGCAGTCTTTACAGGGGAGGCAATCAGCCCCAGCATTTT. Amino acid sequence: CASSLYRGGNQPQHF.